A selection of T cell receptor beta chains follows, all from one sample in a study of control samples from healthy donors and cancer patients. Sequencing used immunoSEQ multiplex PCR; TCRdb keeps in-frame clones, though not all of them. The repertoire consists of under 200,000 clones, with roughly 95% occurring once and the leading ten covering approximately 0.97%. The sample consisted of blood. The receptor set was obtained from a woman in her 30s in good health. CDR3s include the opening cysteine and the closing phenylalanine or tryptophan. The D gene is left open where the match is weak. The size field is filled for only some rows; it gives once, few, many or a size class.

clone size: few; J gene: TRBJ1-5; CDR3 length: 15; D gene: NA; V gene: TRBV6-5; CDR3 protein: CASTRDSYPNQPQHF; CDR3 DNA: TGTGCCAGCACCCGAGACAGCTACCCGAATCAGCCCCAGCATTTT
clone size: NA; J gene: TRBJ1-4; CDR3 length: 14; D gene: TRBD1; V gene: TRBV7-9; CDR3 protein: CASSSTGNREKLFF; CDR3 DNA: TGTGCCAGCAGCTCGACAGGGAATCGCGAAAAACTGTTTTTT
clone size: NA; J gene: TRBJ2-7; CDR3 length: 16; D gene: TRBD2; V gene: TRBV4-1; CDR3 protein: CASSRGTSGGPYEQYF; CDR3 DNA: TGCGCCAGCAGCCGCGGGACTAGCGGAGGCCCCTACGAGCAGTACTTC
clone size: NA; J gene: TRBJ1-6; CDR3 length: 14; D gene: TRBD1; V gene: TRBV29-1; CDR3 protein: CSVRSTGGNSPLHF; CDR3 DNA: TGCAGCGTCCGTTCGACAGGGGGAAATTCACCCCTCCACTTT
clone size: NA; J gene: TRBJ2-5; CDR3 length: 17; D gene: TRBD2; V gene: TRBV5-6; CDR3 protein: CASSLAVRLAGGETQYF; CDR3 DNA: TGTGCCAGCAGCTTGGCCGTTCGGCTAGCGGGAGGAGAGACCCAGTACTTC
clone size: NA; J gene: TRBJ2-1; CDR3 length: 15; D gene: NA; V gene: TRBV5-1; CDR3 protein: CASSGGQRGVNEQFF; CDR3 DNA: TGCGCCAGCAGCGGCGGTCAGAGGGGTGTCAATGAGCAGTTCTTC
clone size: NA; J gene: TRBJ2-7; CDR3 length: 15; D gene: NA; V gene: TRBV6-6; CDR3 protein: CASSPDSFPAYEQYF; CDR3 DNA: TGTGCCAGCAGCCCCGATTCCTTTCCGGCATACGAGCAGTACTTC
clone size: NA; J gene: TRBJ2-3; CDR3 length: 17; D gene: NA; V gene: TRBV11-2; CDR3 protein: CASSFGDSGVSTDTQYF; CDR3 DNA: TGTGCCAGCAGCTTTGGTGATAGCGGAGTTAGCACAGATACGCAGTATTTT
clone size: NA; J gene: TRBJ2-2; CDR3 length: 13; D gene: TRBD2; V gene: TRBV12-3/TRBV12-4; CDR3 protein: CATSGGAVGELFF; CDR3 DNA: TGTGCCACTAGCGGGGGGGCTGTCGGGGAGCTGTTTTTT
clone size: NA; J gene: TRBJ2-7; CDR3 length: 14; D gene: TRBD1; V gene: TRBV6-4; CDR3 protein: CASRKTGASNEQYF; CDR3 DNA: TGTGCCAGCAGGAAGACAGGGGCTTCCAACGAGCAGTACTTC
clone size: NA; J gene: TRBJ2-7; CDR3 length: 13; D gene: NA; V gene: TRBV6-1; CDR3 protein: CASIQASSYEQYF; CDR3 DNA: TGTGCCAGCATCCAGGCCAGCTCCTACGAGCAGTACTTC
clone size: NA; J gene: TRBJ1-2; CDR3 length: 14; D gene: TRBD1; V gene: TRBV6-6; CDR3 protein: CASSRGQGTWGYTF; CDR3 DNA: TGTGCCAGCAGTCGCGGACAGGGCACGTGGGGCTACACCTTC
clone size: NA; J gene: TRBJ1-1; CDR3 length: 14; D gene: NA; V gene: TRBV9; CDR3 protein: CASSVIIDTAEAFF; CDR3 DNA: TGTGCCAGCAGCGTCATTATAGACACTGCTGAAGCTTTCTTT
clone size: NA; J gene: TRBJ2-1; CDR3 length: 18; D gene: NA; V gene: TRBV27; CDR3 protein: CASSSLGVGSVVYNEQFF; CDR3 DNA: TGTGCCAGCAGCAGTTTGGGGGTAGGGTCGGTCGTCTACAATGAGCAGTTCTTC
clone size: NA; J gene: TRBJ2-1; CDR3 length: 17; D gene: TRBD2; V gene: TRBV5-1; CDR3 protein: CASSLALLAGSNNEQFF; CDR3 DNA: TGCGCCAGCAGCTTGGCCTTACTAGCGGGGTCCAACAATGAGCAGTTCTTC
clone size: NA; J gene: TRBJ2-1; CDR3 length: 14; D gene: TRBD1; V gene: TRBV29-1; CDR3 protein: CSADRASPYNEQFF; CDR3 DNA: TGCAGCGCCGACAGGGCGAGCCCCTACAATGAGCAGTTCTTC
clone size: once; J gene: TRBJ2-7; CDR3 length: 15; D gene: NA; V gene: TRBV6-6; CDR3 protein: CASSSTGTDSYEQYF; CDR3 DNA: TGTGCCAGCAGTTCTACCGGGACGGACTCCTACGAGCAGTACTTC
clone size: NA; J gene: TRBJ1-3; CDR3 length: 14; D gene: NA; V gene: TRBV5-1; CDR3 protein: CASSLVGLGNTIYF; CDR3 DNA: TGCGCCAGCAGCTTGGTAGGGCTCGGAAACACCATATATTTT
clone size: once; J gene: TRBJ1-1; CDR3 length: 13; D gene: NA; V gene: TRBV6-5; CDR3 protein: CASSSGINTEAFF; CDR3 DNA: TGTGCCAGCAGTTCCGGGATAAACACTGAAGCTTTCTTT
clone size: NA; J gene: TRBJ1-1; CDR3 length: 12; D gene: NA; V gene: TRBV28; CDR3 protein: CASRRANTEAFF; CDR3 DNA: TGTGCCAGCAGGAGGGCGAACACTGAAGCTTTCTTT
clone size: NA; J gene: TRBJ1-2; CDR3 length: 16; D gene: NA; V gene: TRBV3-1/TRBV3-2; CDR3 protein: CASSQTRSQGIYGYTF; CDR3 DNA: TGTGCCAGCAGCCAGACTCGGTCGCAGGGCATCTATGGCTACACCTTC
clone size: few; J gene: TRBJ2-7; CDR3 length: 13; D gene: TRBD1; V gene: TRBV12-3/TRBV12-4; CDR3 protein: CASRGTGGSEQYF; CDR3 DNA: TGTGCCAGCAGAGGGACAGGGGGCTCCGAGCAGTACTTC
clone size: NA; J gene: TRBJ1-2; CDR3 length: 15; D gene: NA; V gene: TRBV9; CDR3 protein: CASSVRDRDNYGYTF; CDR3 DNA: TGTGCCAGCAGCGTACGGGATCGGGATAACTATGGCTACACCTTC
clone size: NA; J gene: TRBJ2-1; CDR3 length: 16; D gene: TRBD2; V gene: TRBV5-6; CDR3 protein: CASSSPGLAGVYEQFF; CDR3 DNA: TGTGCCAGCAGCTCGCCCGGACTAGCGGGAGTTTATGAGCAGTTCTTC
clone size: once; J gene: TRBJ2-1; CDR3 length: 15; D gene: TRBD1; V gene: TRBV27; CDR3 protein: CASSSPWDSYNEQFF; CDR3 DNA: TGTGCCAGCAGTTCGCCTTGGGACAGCTACAATGAGCAGTTCTTC
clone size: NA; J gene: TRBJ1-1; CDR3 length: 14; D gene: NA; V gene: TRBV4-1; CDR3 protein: CASSQAGPDTEAFF; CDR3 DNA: TGCGCCAGCAGCCAAGCAGGGCCAGACACTGAAGCTTTCTTT
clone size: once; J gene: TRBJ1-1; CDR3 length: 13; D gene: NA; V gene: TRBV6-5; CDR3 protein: CASRRSRDNEAFF; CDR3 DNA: TGTGCCAGCAGGCGATCCCGGGACAATGAAGCTTTCTTT
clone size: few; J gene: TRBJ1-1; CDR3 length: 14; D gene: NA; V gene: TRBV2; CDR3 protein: CASSAGAVNTEAFF; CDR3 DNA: TGTGCCAGCAGTGCCGGAGCGGTGAACACTGAAGCTTTCTTT
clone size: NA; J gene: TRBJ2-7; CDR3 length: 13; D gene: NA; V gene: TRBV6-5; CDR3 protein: CASSSWEGAEQYF; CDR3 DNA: TGTGCCAGCAGTTCCTGGGAGGGGGCCGAGCAGTACTTC
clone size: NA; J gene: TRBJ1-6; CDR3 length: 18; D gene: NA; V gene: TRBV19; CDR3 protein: CASSVLGGRSSYNSPLHF; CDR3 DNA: TGTGCCAGTAGTGTCCTTGGAGGGCGAAGCTCCTATAATTCACCCCTCCACTTT
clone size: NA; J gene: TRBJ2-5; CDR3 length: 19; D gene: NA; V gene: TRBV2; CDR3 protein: CASRGGFNFRQGSMETQYF; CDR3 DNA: TGTGCCAGCAGGGGAGGGTTTAATTTTCGACAGGGGAGTATGGAGACCCAGTACTTC
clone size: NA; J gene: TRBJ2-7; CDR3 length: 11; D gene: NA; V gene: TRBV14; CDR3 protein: CASSSYYEQYF; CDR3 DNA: TGTGCCAGCAGCTCCTACTACGAGCAGTACTTC
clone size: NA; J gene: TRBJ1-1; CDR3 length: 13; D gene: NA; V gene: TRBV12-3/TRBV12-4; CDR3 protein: CASSLGPNTEAFF; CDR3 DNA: TGTGCCAGCAGCCTCGGACCGAACACTGAAGCTTTCTTT
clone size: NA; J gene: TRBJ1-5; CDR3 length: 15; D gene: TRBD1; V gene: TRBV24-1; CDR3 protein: CATSDSTGGSQPQHF; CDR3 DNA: TGTGCCACCAGTGATTCTACAGGGGGGAGTCAGCCCCAGCATTTT
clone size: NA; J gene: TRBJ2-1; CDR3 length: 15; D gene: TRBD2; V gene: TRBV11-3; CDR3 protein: CASSWGGTTYNEQFF; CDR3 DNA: TGTGCCAGCAGCTGGGGAGGGACTACCTACAATGAGCAGTTCTTC
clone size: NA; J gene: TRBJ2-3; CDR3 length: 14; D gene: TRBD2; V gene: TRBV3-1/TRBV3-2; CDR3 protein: CASSPGLTTDTQYF; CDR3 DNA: TGTGCCAGCTCCCCGGGACTAACCACAGATACGCAGTATTTT
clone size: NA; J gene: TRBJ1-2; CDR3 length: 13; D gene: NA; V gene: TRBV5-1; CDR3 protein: CASSLDAVYGYTF; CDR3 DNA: TGCGCCAGCAGCTTGGACGCCGTCTATGGCTACACCTTC
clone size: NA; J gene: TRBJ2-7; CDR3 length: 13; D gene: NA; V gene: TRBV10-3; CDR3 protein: CATQLEAPYEQYF; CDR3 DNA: TGTGCCACCCAGCTAGAGGCTCCTTACGAGCAGTACTTC
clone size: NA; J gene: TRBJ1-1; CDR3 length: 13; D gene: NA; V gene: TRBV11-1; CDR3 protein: CASSLRYGTEAFF; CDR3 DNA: TGTGCCAGCAGCTTACGTTATGGGACTGAAGCTTTCTTT
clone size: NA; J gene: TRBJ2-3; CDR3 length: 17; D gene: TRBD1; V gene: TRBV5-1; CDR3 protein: CASSLPQWTGSTDTQYF; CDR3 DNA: TGCGCCAGCAGCTTGCCACAGTGGACAGGCAGCACAGATACGCAGTATTTT
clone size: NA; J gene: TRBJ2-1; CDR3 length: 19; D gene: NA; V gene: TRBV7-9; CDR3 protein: CASSLATLRSPEYYNEQFF; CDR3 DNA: TGTGCCAGCAGCTTAGCGACCCTTAGGAGCCCCGAGTACTACAATGAGCAGTTCTTC
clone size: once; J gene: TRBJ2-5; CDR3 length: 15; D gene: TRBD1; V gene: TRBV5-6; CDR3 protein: CASSKDRGRWETQYF; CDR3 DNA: TGTGCCAGCAGCAAGGACAGGGGGCGCTGGGAGACCCAGTACTTC
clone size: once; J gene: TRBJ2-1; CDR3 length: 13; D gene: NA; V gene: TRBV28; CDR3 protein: CASSKYRRDEQFF; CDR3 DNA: TGTGCCAGCAGTAAATATCGGAGGGATGAGCAGTTCTTC